This T cell receptor (beta chain) was sequenced during a study of blood T cells in healthy people across ages. A sample-barcoded 5' primer and a J-beta primer mix were used in a second PCR of about 6 to 12 cycles. Every cDNA molecule carried a tag from a template-switch adaptor bearing 12 random nucleotides. MiXCR, applied by TCRdb to the 5' RACE reads, yields one record per CDR3 protein. The data hold 700,000 to 950,000 distinct CDR3 sequences, with roughly 60% observed a single time. Germline V lookup: CDR1 ENHRY, CDR2 SYGVKD. This CDR3 region has 14 residues. The V end was cut by 4 bases, the J end by 0 bases, with 9 bases between. This clonotype has only a few counts.

Sequencing was performed on blood. The clonotype originates from a man in his thirties or forties in good health. The chain is built from TRBV10-3 and TRBJ2-5; TRBD1 is a possible D gene (6 bases). The CDR3 DNA follows: TGTGCCATCAGTGGTACAGGGAACCAAGAGACCCAGTACTTC. It yields the protein CAISGTGNQETQYF.